The subject of this entry is one T cell receptor (beta chain). A read error may be the cause here, since a much bigger clone is one base away. The data belong to a study of regulatory T cells in long-lasting Graves disease. Assembly of TCR beta libraries relied on iRepertoire HTBI primers together with Arm-PCR of CDR3 regions. TCRdb itself ran the multiplex PCR reads through MiXCR, one entry per CDR3 protein. The top ten clones hold roughly 21% of a sample with more than 300,000 distinct CDR3 sequences, 15% to 20% of them seen once. CDR3 length: 14 residues. Germline CDR1 ENHRY, CDR2 SYGVKD. Time point: newly diagnosed GD, antithyroid drugs for less than 3 months. PBMC RNA served as the TCR library source. These data also featured in a second study, about T cells in Graves' hyperthyroidism and ophthalmopathy. Turning to that study: Most thyroid-expanded clonotypes above 0.001 were also found in blood.

The sequence derives from a woman between 18 and 29 years old with Graves disease. The J gene is TRBJ2-1, the V gene TRBV10-3; no definite D call. The specimen comprised peripheral blood mononuclear cells (PBMCs), sampled at new diagnosis, from a patient treated with antithyroid drugs. CDR3 DNA: TGTGCCATCAGTGAAGCCGGGTCACACAATAAGCAGTTCTTC. Protein: CAISEAGSHNKQFF.